Below, 27 T cell receptor beta chains from the same sample are listed, as sequenced in a study of T-cell memory formation after mild COVID-19. Each CDR3 protein is one row after TCRdb ran MiXCR on the 5' RACE reads. The repertoire holds 360,000 or so distinct CDR3 sequences, with under 30% as singletons. Sequencing input: PBMCs or a T cell subset sorted from them (not recorded which). The receptors were gathered from an adult woman who had mild COVID-19 (a few samples of this study predate the infection). Cell type and time point are not known.

The DNA of the CDR3 is TGTGCCACCAGTGATTCGGCAGCGCCAATAAACACCGGGGAGCTGTTTTTT. The encoded protein is CATSDSAAPINTGELFF. This rearrangement joins TRBV24-1 to TRBJ2-2; no clear D. CDR3 size: 17 residues. CDR1 is KGHDR and CDR2 is SFDVKD in the germline V gene. Trimming took off 2 bases at V and 2 bases at J, with 14 bases between the two ends.

J is TRBJ1-1 and V is TRBV27, with TRBD1 matching 8 bases. Germline-derived CDR1 and CDR2 are MNHEY and SMNVEV (reference sequence). The CDR3 sequence is 11 residues long. Trimming took 5 bases from V and 9 from J; bases not matched to a gene: 2. CDR3 sequence reads: CASSGQGKAFF. The CDR3 DNA sequence: TGTGCCAGCAGTGGACAGGGAAAAGCTTTCTTT.

The CDR3 is CASSQGKGAYEQYF. The CDR3 DNA sequence: TGTGCCAGCAGCCAAGGAAAGGGGGCCTACGAGCAGTACTTC. This sequence joins TRBV14 and TRBJ2-7; TRBD1 might be the D (6 bases). This CDR3 comprises 14 residues. Deletions cut 1 base from V and 2 bases from J, with 9 bases between. Per the germline V gene, CDR1 is SGHDN and CDR2 is FVKESK. Together with reference TRBV14 and TRBJ2-7, the CDR3 gives the full variable domain: EAGVTQFPSHSVIEKGQTVTLRCDPISGHDNLYWYRRVMGKEIKFLLHFVKESKQDESGMPNNRFLAERTGGTYSTLKVQPAELEDSGVYFCASSQGKGAYEQYFGPGTRLTVT.

The genes are TRBV20-1 and TRBJ2-3; D gene unclear. Trimming pared 0 bases from V and 7 bases from J, leaving 14 bases between. The germline gives CDR1 DFQATT, CDR2 SNEGSKA (reference sequence). This CDR3 is built from 14 residues. The CDR3 region has the DNA TGCAGTGCTAGAGATGTGGGTCTTAAGAATACGCAGTATTTT. It specifies CSARDVGLKNTQYF.

This clonotype was counted only a few times. This sequence joins TRBV12-3 or TRBV12-4 and TRBJ1-5, with a weak D call TRBD1 (6 bases). CDR3 size: 15 residues. Trimming stripped 6 bases from V and 4 bases from J, with 16 bases between. As DNA, the CDR3 is TGTGCCAGCAGCACAGCACAGGGCCCTAATCAGCCCCAGCATTTT. Its translation: CASSTAQGPNQPQHF.

J is TRBJ1-2 and V is TRBV7-2; the match to TRBD1 covers 10 bases. Losses at the gene ends were 5 bases for V and 5 bases for J; bases not matched to a gene: 5. Germline V gives CDR1 SGHTA, CDR2 FQGNSA. This CDR3 is built from 14 residues. DNA of the CDR3: TGTGCCAGCAGCGGATGGACAGGGGGGTATGGCTACACCTTC. This codes for CASSGWTGGYGYTF. Full variable domain (rest looked up from reference TRBV7-2 and TRBJ1-2): GAGVSQSPSNKVTEKGKDVELRCDPISGHTALYWYRQSLGQGLEFLIYFQGNSAPDKSGLPSDRFSAERTGGSVSTLTIQRTQQEDSAVYLCASSGWTGGYGYTFGSGTRLTVV.

This chain joins TRBV4-2 and TRBJ2-7, with D hard to call. This CDR3 has 13 residues. Trimming cost V 0 bases and J 5 bases, with 8 bases left between them. The germline CDR1 and CDR2 sequences are LGHNA and YNFKEQ. CDR3 sequence: CASSQDITDEQYF. The CDR3 coding sequence is TGTGCCAGCAGCCAAGATATCACGGACGAGCAGTACTTC.

This clonotype appeared many times. Mismatch with germline at one junction end may stem from a read error. The V call is TRBV5-1, the J call TRBJ2-7, with TRBD1 matching 8 bases. CDR1 is SGHRS, CDR2 YFSETQ, per germline. The CDR3 spans 14 residues. The CDR3: CASSFGTGSYEQYF. In nucleotides, the CDR3 is TGTGCCAGCAGTTTCGGGACAGGATCCTACGAGCAGTACTTC.

This clonotype showed up just a few times. The chain has TRBV5-6 and TRBJ2-7; D remains ambiguous. The CDR3 loop spans 12 amino acids. Trimming cost V 1 base and J 2 bases, with 4 bases left between them. Germline V gene sequence: CDR1 SGHDT, CDR2 YYEEEE. CDR3: CASSLWPYEQYF. CDR3 nucleotides: TGTGCCAGCAGCTTGTGGCCCTACGAGCAGTACTTC.

The chain carries TRBV5-5 and TRBJ2-6, with D unresolved. The V gene's germline CDR1 is SGHKS and CDR2 YYEKEE (reference sequence). The CDR3 extends over 16 amino acids. The V end was cut by 1 base, the J end by 2 bases, with 10 bases between. The CDR3 loop reads CASSLSYGAGANVLTF. For the CDR3, the DNA is TGTGCCAGCAGCTTGTCCTATGGGGCTGGGGCCAACGTCCTGACTTTC.

This clonotype has just a few counts. CDR3 DNA sequence: TGTGCCAGCAGCTTCGATGGCCGGGGGAGCACTGAAGCTTTCTTT. This encodes CASSFDGRGSTEAFF. The chain has TRBV7-2 and TRBJ1-1; tentatively, D is TRBD1 (5 bases). Trimming removed 3 bases at V and 4 bases at J, with 15 bases between. Germline CDR1 SGHTA, CDR2 FQGNSA. The CDR3 runs 15 residues.

J is TRBJ2-6 and V is TRBV29-1, with D unclear. V was clipped by 1 base and J by 0 bases, with 10 bases between them. The length of the CDR3 is 16 residues. In germline, CDR1 is SQVTM, CDR2 ANQGSEA. CDR3 nucleotide sequence: TGCAGCGTTGAAGGGGGAATGGGCTCTGGGGCCAACGTCCTGACTTTC. Protein sequence: CSVEGGMGSGANVLTF.

This chain joins TRBV3-1 and TRBJ1-3, with a weak D call TRBD1 (5 bases). The CDR3 loop spans 17 amino acids. CDR1 is LGHDT, CDR2 YNNKEL, per germline (reference sequence). V lost 1 base, J lost 1 base, and 14 bases lay in between. In DNA, the CDR3 is TGTGCCAGCAGCCAAGGGTGGGACTTATCGTCTGGAAACACCATATATTTT. Its protein is CASSQGWDLSSGNTIYF.

This clonotype was seen a handful of times. The chain employs TRBV27 and TRBJ1-2, with D perhaps TRBD1 (6 bases). This CDR3 spans 16 amino acids. Trimming took 5 bases from V and 2 from J, leaving 18 bases between them. The V gene's germline CDR1 is MNHEY and CDR2 SMNVEV (reference sequence). The CDR3 DNA is TGTGCCAGCAGTCCACTTGGCGACAGGCACAACTATGGCTACACCTTC. Residues: CASSPLGDRHNYGYTF.

This clonotype occurred a few times. The chain carries TRBV12-3 or TRBV12-4 and TRBJ2-2, with 10 bases lining up with TRBD2. The CDR3 covers 17 residues. Trimming took 6 bases from V and 1 from J; bases not matched to a gene: 8. In DNA form, the CDR3 reads TGTGCCAGCAGGCCGGCTAGCGGGAGTGGGAACACCGGGGAGCTGTTTTTT. This gives the protein CASRPASGSGNTGELFF.

The V and J genes are TRBV4-1 and TRBJ2-3; D gene unclear. V was clipped by 2 bases and J by 0 bases, with 15 bases between them. The CDR3 has 17 amino acids. Germline V gene data show CDR1 as MGHRA and CDR2 as YSYEKL. The chain's CDR3 is CASSQFSTTTSTDTQYF. The CDR3 coding sequence is TGCGCCAGCAGCCAATTCAGCACAACTACTAGCACAGATACGCAGTATTTT.

The chain uses TRBV2 and TRBJ2-7; D may be TRBD1 (5 bases). The CDR3 has 14 residues. V shed 3 bases and J shed 4 bases, with 13 bases lying between them. Germline V gene sequence: CDR1 SNHLY, CDR2 FYNNEI. CDR3 sequence reads: CASSEQGEGYEQYF. Here the CDR3 DNA reads TGTGCCAGCAGTGAGCAGGGCGAAGGGTACGAGCAGTACTTC.

This clonotype has ten or more counts. The chain employs TRBV5-1 and TRBJ2-3; 7 bases align to TRBD1. The junction had 9 bases not matched to a gene; V was cut back by 0 bases and J by 8 bases. The CDR3 length is 15 residues. CDR1 is SGHRS, CDR2 YFSETQ, per germline. This CDR3 is CASSLGQGTIGTQYF. The DNA for the CDR3 is TGCGCCAGCAGCTTGGGACAGGGTACGATCGGTACGCAGTATTTT.

The V and J genes are TRBV5-1 and TRBJ2-3; D is unresolved. With 6 bases removed from V and 5 bases from J, the gap between germline ends came to 25 bases. The length of the CDR3 is 17 residues. Looked up from germline, CDR1 is SGHRS and CDR2 is YFSETQ. CDR3 region: CASKDSGQALRQDTQYF. For the CDR3, the DNA is TGCGCCAGCAAAGACTCCGGCCAGGCCCTTCGTCAAGATACGCAGTATTTT.

This chain connects TRBV7-9 to TRBJ2-3, with TRBD1 identical over 9 bases. V shed 1 base and J 7 bases; nucleotides not matched to a gene: 9. This CDR3 contains 16 residues. CDR1 is SEHNR and CDR2 is FQNEAQ in the germline V gene (reference sequence). The CDR3 DNA reads as TGTGCCAGCAGCTTAGTGTTGGGGACAGGGATGAATACGCAGTATTTT. Translation: CASSLVLGTGMNTQYF.

V gene TRBV20-1 combines with J gene TRBJ2-4, with 8 positions matching TRBD2. The trim removed 0 bases at V and 7 bases at J, leaving 8 bases unmatched. The germline V gene has CDR1 DFQATT and CDR2 SNEGSKA (reference sequence). This CDR3 is 15 amino acids long. CDR3: CSARDRAGGRNIQYF. As DNA, the CDR3 is TGCAGTGCTAGAGATCGGGCGGGAGGAAGGAACATTCAGTACTTC.

The V and J genes are TRBV6-2 or TRBV6-3 and TRBJ2-7; D not certain. This CDR3 is built from 16 residues. Trimming removed 6 bases at V and 0 bases at J, with 18 bases between. Germline V lookup: CDR1 MNHEY, CDR2 SVGEGT. The CDR3 region has the DNA TGTGCCAGCAGCCCTGTTTATCCCCTCTCCTCCTACGAGCAGTACTTC. It is translated as CASSPVYPLSSYEQYF.

CDR3 DNA: TGTGCCAGCAGTTTTTTAGGAGCAGGGGGCGTTGGTGGCTACACCTTC. Translation: CASSFLGAGGVGGYTF. The rearrangement uses TRBV12-3 or TRBV12-4 and TRBJ1-2; the match to TRBD1 covers 8 bases. With V trimmed by 3 bases and J by 7 bases, 13 bases remained unmatched. CDR3 length equals 16 residues.

This clonotype was counted between two and nine times. The CDR3 loop is CASLKGQLHLGGPSLVQPQHF. DNA for the CDR3: TGTGCCAGCTTAAAGGGACAGCTTCACCTTGGGGGTCCGAGTTTGGTACAGCCCCAGCATTTT. The rearrangement joins TRBV12-3 or TRBV12-4 to TRBJ1-5, with 7 bases lining up with TRBD1. The junction had 32 bases not matched to a gene; V was cut back by 8 bases and J by 7 bases. The CDR3 extends over 21 amino acids.

The rearrangement joins TRBV11-2 to TRBJ2-6, with a tentative D call TRBD2 (5 bases). Trimming pared 3 bases from V and 0 bases from J, leaving 9 bases between. Germline V gene data show CDR1 as SGHAT and CDR2 as FQNNGV. The CDR3 is 16 residues long. The CDR3 DNA follows: TGTGCCAGCAGCTTCTATGGGAGCTCTGGGGCCAACGTCCTGACTTTC. Its protein is CASSFYGSSGANVLTF.

This chain uses TRBV29-1 with TRBJ2-3; D call uncertain. Trimming removed 4 bases at V and 3 bases at J, with 5 bases between. CDR1 and CDR2 from the germline V gene are SQVTM and ANQGSEA. The CDR3 consists of 11 residues. CDR3 loop: CSVGQTDTQYF. In DNA form, the CDR3 reads TGCAGCGTTGGACAAACAGATACGCAGTATTTT.

V usage is TRBV21-1 and J usage is TRBJ2-7; no check of the table's D call, TRBD2, against the DNA was made. TRBV21-1 is noted as a pseudogene. There are 15 residues in the CDR3. CDR3 protein: CASSERLAGDYEQYF. The CDR3 region has the DNA TGTGCCAGCAGCGAGCGACTAGCGGGAGACTACGAGCAGTACTTC.